This T cell receptor beta chain was captured by sequencing in a study of shared clonotypes between healthy human individuals. With respect to this clone: Its specificity is unknown. Other nucleotide sequences in the sample specify the same CDR3.

V lost 0 bases and J 3 bases, leaving 4 bases between the germline ends. The CDR3 runs to 14 residues. In germline, CDR1 is SGHDT, CDR2 YYEEEE. As processed by the authors: ImmunoSEQ only sent back junction sequences with no quality scores, so filtering was done differently. Generated by immunoSEQ multiplex PCR, the TCRdb table keeps only in-frame clones and is missing some. Clone size and V and J calls were adopted from that table, with D and trimming inferred from the DNA. The sample records about 2.4 million clones, 93% being singletons. General study findings and limits: Clonotype sharing among donors likely depends on sequencing depth. The diversity represented, both genetic and in exposure history, was limited by few donors.

V and J are TRBV5-6 and TRBJ2-6; no definite D call. This clonotype was sampled from a man younger than 35 in good health. Some clones in this sample may be carry-over from other donors' samples. Sample: naive CD4+ T cells from PBMCs. Described subset: CD45RA+ positively selected. The CDR3 region is CASSLGGGANVLTF. DNA for the CDR3: TGTGCCAGCAGCTTGGGAGGTGGGGCCAACGTCCTGACTTTC.